This T cell receptor (beta chain) was recovered during a study of neoadjuvant anti-PD-1 for oral cavity cancer. Indicated time point: after neoadjuvant nivolumab, at surgical resection. The repertoire was sequenced with immunoSEQ multiplex PCR; TCRdb's copy has only in-frame clones and lacks some. The data contain approximately 10,000 clones, about four fifths of them seen just once; the ten biggest clones take up 4% to 5%. V was cut by 4 bases and J by 5 bases, with 14 bases left in between. Looked up from germline, CDR1 is MGHRA and CDR2 is YSYEKL. The CDR3 spans 15 residues. The rearrangement uses TRBV4-1 and TRBJ2-2; maybe TRBD2 (5 bases). Sequences were derived from PBMCs, sampled after nivolumab (anti-PD-1) treatment. This clonotype originated in a person between 35 and 79 years old with oral cavity squamous cell carcinoma. Here the CDR3 DNA reads TGCGCCAGCAGCCCCGAGGCGACGGGGACCGGGGAGCTGTTTTTT. Its protein product is CASSPEATGTGELFF.